This T cell receptor beta chain originates from a study of control samples from healthy donors and cancer patients. TCRdb keeps only in-frame clones here, not all; method: immunoSEQ multiplex PCR. This sample carries about 410,000 clones, about 93% of them seen once, and the ten largest clones take about 6.3%. Germline values: CDR1 LGHNA, CDR2 YNFKEQ. The CDR3 extends over 15 amino acids. The junction had 6 bases not matched to a gene; V was cut back by 2 bases and J by 9 bases. The chain is built from TRBV4-2 and TRBJ1-6; 8 nucleotides match TRBD1. Sequencing input: PBMCs. The receptor was derived from a man aged 40-49 years with head and neck cancer. Written as DNA, the CDR3 is TGTGCCAGCAGCCAACCCGGGACAGGCGGTTCACCCCTCCACTTT. Translating gives CASSQPGTGGSPLHF.